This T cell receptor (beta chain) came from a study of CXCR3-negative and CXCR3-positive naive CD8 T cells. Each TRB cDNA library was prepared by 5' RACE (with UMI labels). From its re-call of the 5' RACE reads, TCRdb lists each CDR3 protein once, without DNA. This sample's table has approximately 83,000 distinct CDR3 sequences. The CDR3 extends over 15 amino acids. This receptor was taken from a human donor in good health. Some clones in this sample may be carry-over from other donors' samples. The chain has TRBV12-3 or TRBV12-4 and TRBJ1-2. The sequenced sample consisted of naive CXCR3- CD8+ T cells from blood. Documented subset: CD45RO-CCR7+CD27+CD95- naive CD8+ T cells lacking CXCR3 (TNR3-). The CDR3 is CASSSMMGANYGYTF.